Shown below are 16 T cell receptor beta chains from a single sample sequenced in a study of T cells in Graves' hyperthyroidism and ophthalmopathy. TCR beta CDR3 regions were amplified from RNA. With the HTBI primer set, the TCR CDR3 went through a first round of RT-PCR. Each CDR3 protein is one row after TCRdb ran MiXCR on the multiplex PCR reads. The sample shows approximately 740,000 distinct CDR3 sequences, approximately 15% of them seen only once. The sequenced material came from blood. The source of these receptors is a woman under 30 with Graves' hyperthyroidism.

This clonotype has more than one count but fewer than ten. The rearrangement links TRBV4-1 to TRBJ1-5; TRBD1 might be the D (5 bases). The germline CDR1 and CDR2 sequences are MGHRA and YSYEKL. V was shortened by 4 bases and J by 3 bases, with 13 bases between the two germline ends. The CDR3 covers 15 residues. This CDR3 is CASSPRDVDNQPQHF. As DNA, the CDR3 is TGCGCCAGCAGCCCCCGGGACGTCGACAATCAGCCCCAGCATTTT.

This clonotype was detected ten times or more. V gene TRBV7-9 combines with J gene TRBJ2-3; 13 nucleotides agree with TRBD2. CDR3 length equals 15 residues. CDR1 is SEHNR, CDR2 FQNEAQ, per germline (reference sequence). Trimming removed 5 bases from V and 4 bases from J; junction bases left unmatched: 3. The CDR3 DNA sequence: TGTGCCAGCAGCCCTGGGACTAGCGGGGCAGATACGCAGTATTTT. Translation gives CASSPGTSGADTQYF. The full variable domain, rest sourced from reference TRBV7-9 and TRBJ2-3, is DTGVSQNPRHKITKRGQNVTFRCDPISEHNRLYWYRQTLGQGPEFLTYFQNEAQLEKSRLLSDRFSAERPKGSFSTLEIQRTEQGDSAMYLCASSPGTSGADTQYFGPGTRLTVL.

In its sample, this clonotype was seen many times. The chain employs TRBV2 and TRBJ2-7; D is undetermined. The CDR3 totals 13 residues. V lost 0 bases and J lost 2, with 5 bases in between. The germline CDR1 and CDR2 sequences are SNHLY and FYNNEI. The CDR3 loop is CASSEAGAYEQYF. CDR3 sequence (DNA): TGTGCCAGCAGTGAAGCTGGGGCCTACGAGCAGTACTTC.

This clonotype occurred a few times. This chain connects TRBV14 to TRBJ2-3; D gene uncertain. From germline, CDR1 is SGHDN and CDR2 FVKESK. V lost 1 base and J lost 3, with 17 bases in between. There are 17 residues in the CDR3. CDR3 sequence: CASSQGYVGWRTDTQYF. The DNA of the CDR3 is TGTGCCAGCAGCCAAGGCTATGTAGGGTGGCGGACAGATACGCAGTATTTT.

This clonotype was counted only a few times. V and J are TRBV28 and TRBJ2-1, with 9 bases identical to TRBD1. Germline CDR1 is MDHEN and CDR2 is SYDVKM. Unmatched junction bases numbered 12, after V lost 6 bases and J lost 0 bases. The CDR3 is 18 amino acids. This CDR3 is CASRLDRGSLSSYNEQFF. The CDR3, as DNA: TGTGCCAGCAGGTTGGACAGGGGCTCTCTAAGCTCCTACAATGAGCAGTTCTTC.

Judged by abundance, this clonotype is medium-sized (0.01 to 0.1%). This sequence joins TRBV11-2 and TRBJ2-1; 11 bases are shared with TRBD2. The germline CDR1 and CDR2 sequences are SGHAT and FQNNGV. The CDR3 loop spans 16 amino acids. V trimming: 2 bases; J trimming: 7 bases; junction bases outside the gene matches: 7. The CDR3 DNA is TGTGCCAGCAGCTTAAGAATTAGCGGGGGGGAAAATGAGCAGTTCTTC. Encoded protein: CASSLRISGGENEQFF.

This clonotype was observed at least ten times. This chain uses TRBV20-1 with TRBJ2-3; 7 bases map to TRBD2. Germline V gene sequence: CDR1 DFQATT, CDR2 SNEGSKA (reference sequence). Losses at the gene ends were 0 bases for V and 1 base for J; bases not matched to a gene: 7. This CDR3 has 16 residues. CDR3 sequence: CSARDLLTSGTDTQYF. The CDR3 nucleotides read TGCAGTGCTAGAGACCTTCTTACTAGCGGCACAGATACGCAGTATTTT.

Many counts were recorded for this clonotype. V is TRBV7-8 and J is TRBJ1-6; maybe TRBD1 (6 bases). The CDR3 runs 16 residues. Trimming shortened V by 1 base and J by 9 bases, and 16 bases separated the two germline ends. Germline CDR1 and CDR2: SGHVS and FQNEAQ. Here the CDR3 reads CASSLGTESYRSPLHF. CDR3 DNA: TGTGCCAGCAGCTTAGGGACAGAAAGCTATCGTTCACCCCTCCACTTT.

Details on this clonotype: A read error is likely, as this CDR3 ends without the conserved phenylalanine or tryptophan. The chain carries TRBV20-1 and TRBJ2-3, with 9 positions matching TRBD1. The V gene's germline CDR1 is DFQATT and CDR2 SNEGSKA (reference sequence). Losses at the gene ends were 6 bases for V and 0 bases for J; bases not matched to a gene: 16. The CDR3 has 18 amino acids. The CDR3 here is CSARPLQGAPSSTDTQYV. CDR3 in DNA: TGCAGTGCCCGCCCCCTACAGGGGGCGCCTTCTAGCACAGATACGCAGTATGTT.

This clonotype has more than one count but fewer than ten. The chain joins TRBV15 to TRBJ1-6; 9 bases are shared with TRBD1. This CDR3 comprises 15 residues. CDR1 is LNHNV, CDR2 YYDKDF, per germline (reference sequence). V lost 1 base to trimming and J lost 9 bases; unmatched junction nucleotides: 4. The CDR3 loop reads CATSRVGQGSSPLHF. The CDR3 DNA is TGTGCCACCAGCAGAGTGGGACAGGGAAGTTCACCCCTCCACTTT.

This clonotype was observed a handful of times. V and J are TRBV18 and TRBJ1-2; D is undetermined. CDR3 length equals 14 residues. Germline lookup yields CDR1 KGHSH and CDR2 LQKENI. V lost 0 bases to trimming and J lost 5 bases, with 10 bases between them. CDR3 sequence: CASSPPKQLYGYTF. CDR3 nucleotide sequence: TGTGCCAGCTCACCACCCAAACAGTTGTATGGCTACACCTTC.

The genes are TRBV30 and TRBJ2-3; 8 bases fit TRBD2. The CDR3 loop spans 13 amino acids. Germline values: CDR1 GTSNPN, CDR2 SVGIG (reference sequence). Trimming took 4 bases from V and 10 from J; bases not matched to a gene: 10. CDR3 DNA: TGTGCCTGGACTTCCTGGCGGGGGGCTGCGCAGTATTTT. Translation: CAWTSWRGAAQYF.

This clonotype was picked up a small number of times. One end of the junction varies from germline; a read error may be responsible. The chain has TRBV2 and TRBJ1-1; D call uncertain. CDR1 is SNHLY and CDR2 is FYNNEI in the germline V gene. The length of the CDR3 is 15 residues. The CDR3 sequence: CASSRLGSASTEAFF. The CDR3 region has the DNA TGTGCCAGCAGTCGACTAGGGAGCGCAAGCACTGAAGCCTTCTTT.

The chain combines TRBV27 with TRBJ1-2; a possible D gene is TRBD1 (5 bases). Between the trimmed V and J ends, which lost 8 bases and 5 bases, there was a span of 27 bases. The germline V gene encodes CDR1 MNHEY and CDR2 SMNVEV (reference sequence). CDR3 length: 17 residues. The CDR3 DNA reads TGTGCCAGCGGGGGTAGGAGCGCGTTTATGATCCCTTATGGCTACACCTTC. It is translated as CASGGRSAFMIPYGYTF.

Ten or more counts support this clonotype. V and J are TRBV15 and TRBJ2-7; D call uncertain. CDR1 is LNHNV and CDR2 is YYDKDF in the germline V gene (reference sequence). V was pared by 3 bases and J by 1 base, with 4 bases between. There are 12 residues in the CDR3. CDR3 in DNA: TGTGCCACCAGCAGGTATTCCTACGAGCAGTACTTC. It codes for CATSRYSYEQYF.

This clonotype occurred a few times. CDR3 protein: CSVLRGVADTQYF. CDR3 in DNA: TGCAGCGTACTTCGGGGGGTAGCAGATACGCAGTATTTT. The chain recombines TRBV29-1 with TRBJ2-3, with 7 bases aligning to TRBD2. The CDR3 runs to 13 residues. Germline assignment: CDR1 SQVTM and CDR2 ANQGSEA. The trim removed 6 bases at V and 4 bases at J, leaving 7 bases unmatched.